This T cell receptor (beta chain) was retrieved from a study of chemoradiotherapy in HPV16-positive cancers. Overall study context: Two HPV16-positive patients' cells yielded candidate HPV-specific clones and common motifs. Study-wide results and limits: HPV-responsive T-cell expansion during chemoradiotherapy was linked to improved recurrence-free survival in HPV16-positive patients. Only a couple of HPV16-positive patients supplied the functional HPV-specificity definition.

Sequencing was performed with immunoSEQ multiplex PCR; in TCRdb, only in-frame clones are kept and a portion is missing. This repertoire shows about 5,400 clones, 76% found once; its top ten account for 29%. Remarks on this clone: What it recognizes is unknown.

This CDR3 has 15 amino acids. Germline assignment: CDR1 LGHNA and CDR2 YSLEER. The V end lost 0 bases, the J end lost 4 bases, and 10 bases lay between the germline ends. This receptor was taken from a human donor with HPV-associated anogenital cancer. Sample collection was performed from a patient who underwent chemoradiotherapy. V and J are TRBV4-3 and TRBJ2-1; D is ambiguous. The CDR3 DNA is TGCGCCAGCAGCCAAGATAGTCCCTGGTACAATGAGCAGTTCTTC. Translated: CASSQDSPWYNEQFF.